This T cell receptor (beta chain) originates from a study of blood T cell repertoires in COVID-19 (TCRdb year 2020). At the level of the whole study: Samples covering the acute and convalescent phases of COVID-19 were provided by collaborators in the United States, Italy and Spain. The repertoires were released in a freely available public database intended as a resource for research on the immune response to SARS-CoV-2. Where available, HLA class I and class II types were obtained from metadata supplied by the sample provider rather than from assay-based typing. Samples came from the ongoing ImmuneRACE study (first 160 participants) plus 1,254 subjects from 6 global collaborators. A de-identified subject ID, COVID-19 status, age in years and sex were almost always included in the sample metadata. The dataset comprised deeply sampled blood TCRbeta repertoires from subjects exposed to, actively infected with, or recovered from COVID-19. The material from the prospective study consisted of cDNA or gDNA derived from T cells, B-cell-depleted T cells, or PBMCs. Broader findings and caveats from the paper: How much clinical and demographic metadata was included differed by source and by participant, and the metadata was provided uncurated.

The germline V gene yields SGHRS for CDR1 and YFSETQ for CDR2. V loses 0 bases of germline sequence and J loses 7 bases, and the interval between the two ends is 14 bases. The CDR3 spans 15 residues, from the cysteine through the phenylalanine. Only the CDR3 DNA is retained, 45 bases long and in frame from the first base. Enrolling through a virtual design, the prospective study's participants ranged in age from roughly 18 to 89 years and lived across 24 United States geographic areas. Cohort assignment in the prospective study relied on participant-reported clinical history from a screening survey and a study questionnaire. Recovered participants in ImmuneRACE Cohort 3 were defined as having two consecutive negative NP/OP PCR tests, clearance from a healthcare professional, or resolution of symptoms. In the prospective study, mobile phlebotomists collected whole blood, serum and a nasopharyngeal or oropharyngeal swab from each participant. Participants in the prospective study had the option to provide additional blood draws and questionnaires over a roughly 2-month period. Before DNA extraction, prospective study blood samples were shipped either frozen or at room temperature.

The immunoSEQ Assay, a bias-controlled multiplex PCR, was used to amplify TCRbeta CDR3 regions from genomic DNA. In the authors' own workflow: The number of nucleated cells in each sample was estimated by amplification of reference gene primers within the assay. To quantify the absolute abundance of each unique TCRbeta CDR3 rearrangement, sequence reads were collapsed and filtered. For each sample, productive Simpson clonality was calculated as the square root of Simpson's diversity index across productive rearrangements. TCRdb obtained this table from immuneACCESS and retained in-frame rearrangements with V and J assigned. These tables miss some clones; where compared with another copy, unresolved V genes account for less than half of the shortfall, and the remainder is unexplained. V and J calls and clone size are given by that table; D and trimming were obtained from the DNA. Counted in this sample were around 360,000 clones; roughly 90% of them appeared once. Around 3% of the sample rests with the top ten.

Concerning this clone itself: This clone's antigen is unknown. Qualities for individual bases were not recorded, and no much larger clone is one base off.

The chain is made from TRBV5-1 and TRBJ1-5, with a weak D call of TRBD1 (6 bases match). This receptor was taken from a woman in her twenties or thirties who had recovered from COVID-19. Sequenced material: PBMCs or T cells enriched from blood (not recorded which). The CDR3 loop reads CASSLEGVGGQPQHF. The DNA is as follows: TGCGCCAGCAGCTTGGAGGGGGTAGGGGGACAGCCCCAGCATTTT.